Listed below are T cell receptor beta chains from one sample, sequenced in a study of blood T cell repertoires in COVID-19. The table came from immunoSEQ multiplex PCR; TCRdb's copy has only in-frame clones and leaves some out. This sample yields 150,000 to 200,000 clones, of which roughly 90% are seen a single time; less than 3% belongs to the top ten. The sequencing sample was made of peripheral blood. The receptors shown here come from a man between 60 and 75 years old with acute or convalescent COVID-19. The CDR3 runs from the conserved cysteine through the conserved F or W. Fields, in order: V gene, J gene, D gene, CDR3 protein. The D gene is left open where the match is weak.

TRBV3-1/TRBV3-2	TRBJ1-1	.	CASSQPQGRAFF
TRBV6-5	TRBJ2-5	.	CASSTDSAAQETQYF
TRBV12-3/TRBV12-4	TRBJ1-1	.	CASSLARVAEAFF
TRBV18	TRBJ2-7	.	CASSPSGAYEQYF
TRBV11-2	TRBJ1-3	.	CASSYTGSGNTIYF
TRBV5-1	TRBJ2-1	TRBD1	CASSTGTGGYNEQFF
TRBV5-1	TRBJ1-1	.	CASSPVLKTGSEAFF
TRBV5-1	TRBJ2-7	.	CASSSQVGSYEQYF
TRBV30	TRBJ1-5	.	CAWSVLGSGQPQHF
TRBV18	TRBJ1-3	.	CASSPGSFSGNTIYF
TRBV30	TRBJ1-1	.	CAWVRQGGRVNTEAFF
TRBV7-3	TRBJ2-7	.	CASRRLKRSRRLNYEQYF
TRBV7-9	TRBJ1-1	.	CASSMRGIGTEAFF
TRBV12-1	TRBJ2-2	.	CASSFALAGAGELFF
TRBV6-1	TRBJ2-3	.	CASSEAPGSTDTQYF
TRBV6-5	TRBJ1-6	TRBD1	CASSYGTGSSPLHF
TRBV27	TRBJ1-1	.	CAIPTDSRVNTEAFF
TRBV27	TRBJ1-6	.	CASAPDSYNSPLHF
TRBV7-7	TRBJ1-2	TRBD1	CASSQGQGYYGYTF
TRBV11-2	TRBJ1-1	TRBD1	CASSIDRDTEAFF
TRBV6-5	TRBJ2-7	TRBD1	CATRTGLYEQYF
TRBV6-5	TRBJ1-5	TRBD1	CASGRTGRGNQPQHF
TRBV29-1	TRBJ1-1	TRBD1	CSVGQGGGFTEAFF
TRBV7-9	TRBJ1-1	.	CASTVTTRNTEAFF
TRBV7-2	TRBJ2-5	.	CASSPRLTGQETQYF
TRBV5-1	TRBJ2-5	TRBD2	CASSSGKTSGGWETQYF
TRBV7-2	TRBJ1-2	.	CASSWGTRANYGYTF
TRBV18	TRBJ1-1	TRBD1	CASSRGQGITEAFF
TRBV5-1	TRBJ2-1	.	CASSSRDTYNEQFF
TRBV7-4	TRBJ1-6	TRBD1	CASSLGTGRCPLHF
TRBV3-1/TRBV3-2	TRBJ1-4	.	CASSARSGGTNEKLFF
TRBV7-2	TRBJ1-5	.	CASSLALGWNQPQHF
TRBV27	TRBJ1-4	.	CASRGSPANEKLFF
TRBV3-1/TRBV3-2	TRBJ1-6	.	CASSQDLSYNSPLHF
TRBV6-5	TRBJ1-1	.	CASIENSNTEAFF
TRBV6-4	TRBJ1-2	TRBD1	CASSDGQGSYGYTF
TRBV2	TRBJ2-2	TRBD1	CASSGQGALGGELFF
TRBV4-1	TRBJ1-1	.	CASSRPGRGQIVAFF
TRBV5-1	TRBJ2-2	.	CASSLERTGELFF
TRBV4-1	TRBJ1-4	.	CASSQDWAPDRANEKLFF
TRBV6-5	TRBJ1-1	TRBD1	CASRQDRATEAFF
TRBV7-9	TRBJ1-6	.	CASSLGTKNNSPLHF
TRBV7-9	TRBJ2-1	.	CASSNQYTGYNEQFF
TRBV12-3/TRBV12-4	TRBJ2-3	TRBD2	CAPAQRGDTQYF
TRBV7-2	TRBJ2-1	TRBD2	CASTPKQRGPGNEQFF
TRBV7-9	TRBJ2-3	TRBD1	CASSQMGTGIGDTQYF